This TCR beta chain was observed in a study of technical replicates of blood from several donors. CDR1 and CDR2 from the germline V gene are SGHRS and YFSETQ. The CDR3 spans 15 residues. The V end was cut by 2 bases, the J end by 1 base, with 12 bases between. Sequencing used immunoSEQ multiplex PCR; TCRdb keeps in-frame clones, though not all of them. This sample yields 75,000 to 95,000 clones, of which 90% to 96% are seen a single time; roughly 0.36% belongs to the top ten. The receptor comes from a human donor in good health. Sample: T cells isolated from PBMCs. J is TRBJ1-2 and V is TRBV5-1; a possible D gene is TRBD1 (5 bases). CDR3 nucleotides: TGCGCCAGCAGCTTATATCAGGGTCTTAACTATGGCTACACCTTC. Protein product: CASSLYQGLNYGYTF. Filled out from reference TRBV5-1 and TRBJ1-2, the complete variable domain reads KAGVTQTPRYLIKTRGQQVTLSCSPISGHRSVSWYQQTPGQGLQFLFEYFSETQRNKGNFPGRFSGRQFSNSRSEMNVSTLELGDSALYLCASSLYQGLNYGYTFGSGTRLTVV.